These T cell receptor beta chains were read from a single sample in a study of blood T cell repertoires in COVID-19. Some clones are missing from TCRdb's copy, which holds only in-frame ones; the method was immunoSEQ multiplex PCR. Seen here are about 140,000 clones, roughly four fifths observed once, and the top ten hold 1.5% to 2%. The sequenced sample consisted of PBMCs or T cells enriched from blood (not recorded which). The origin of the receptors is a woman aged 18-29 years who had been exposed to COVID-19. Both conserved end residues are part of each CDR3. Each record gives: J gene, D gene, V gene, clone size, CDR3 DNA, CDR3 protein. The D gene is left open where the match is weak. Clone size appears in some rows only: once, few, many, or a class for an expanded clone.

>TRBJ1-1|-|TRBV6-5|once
TGTGCCAGCAGTCCGAGGGGAGGAAACACTGAAGCTTTCTTT
CASSPRGGNTEAFF
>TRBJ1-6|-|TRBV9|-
TGTGCCAGCAGCCCCTCGTTGGGGCCCCAGGATTCACCCCTCCACTTT
CASSPSLGPQDSPLHF
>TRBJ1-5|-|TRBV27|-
TGTGCCAGCAGTTTATACTTTGACAAGCCCCAGCATTTT
CASSLYFDKPQHF
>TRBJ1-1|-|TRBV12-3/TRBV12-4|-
TGTGCCAGCAGGCCATCGGGGAGCACTGAAGCTTTCTTT
CASRPSGSTEAFF
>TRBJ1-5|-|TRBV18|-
TGTGCCAGCTCACCTGACAGGAATCAGCCCCAGCATTTT
CASSPDRNQPQHF
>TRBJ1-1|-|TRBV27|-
TGTGCCAGCAGTTTAGGGTCTCGAGCGGACACTGAAGCTTTCTTT
CASSLGSRADTEAFF
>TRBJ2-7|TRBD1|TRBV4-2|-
TGTGCCAGCAGCCAAGTTTCAGGGACAGGGGGCTCCTACGAGCAGTACTTC
CASSQVSGTGGSYEQYF
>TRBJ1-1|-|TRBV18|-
TGTGCCAGCTCACCGAAAAGCGGAATGAACACTGAAGCTTTCTTT
CASSPKSGMNTEAFF
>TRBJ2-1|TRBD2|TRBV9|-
TGTGCCAGCAGCTCACTAGCGGGAGGCCACAATGAGCAGTTCTTC
CASSSLAGGHNEQFF
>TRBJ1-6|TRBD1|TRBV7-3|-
TGTGCCAGCAGCCCCGGGACAGCCAATTCACCCCTCCACTTT
CASSPGTANSPLHF
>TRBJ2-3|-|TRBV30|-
TGTGCCTGGAGCCCTCTAGCGCCCAGCACAGATACGCAGTATTTT
CAWSPLAPSTDTQYF
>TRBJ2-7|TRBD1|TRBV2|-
TGTGCCAGCAGCGACCAGGGACAGAACTACGAGCAGTACTTC
CASSDQGQNYEQYF
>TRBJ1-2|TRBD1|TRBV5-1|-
TGCGCCAGCAGCGCCCAGGGGGGCTTACGTGGCTACACCTTC
CASSAQGGLRGYTF
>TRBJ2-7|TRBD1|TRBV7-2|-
TGTGCCAGCAGCTTGCGACAGGGTGGCGAGCAGTACTTC
CASSLRQGGEQYF
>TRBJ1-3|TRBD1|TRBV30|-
TGTGCCTGGAGTACAGGGACAGGGGCTGGAAACACCATATATTTT
CAWSTGTGAGNTIYF
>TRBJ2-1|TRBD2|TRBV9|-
TGTGCCAGCAGCGTTAGTAGCGGGAGAGGTAATGAGCAGTTCTTC
CASSVSSGRGNEQFF
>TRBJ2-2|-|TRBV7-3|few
TGTGCCAGCAGCCCGGACTACTCGAACACCGGGGAGCTGTTTTTT
CASSPDYSNTGELFF
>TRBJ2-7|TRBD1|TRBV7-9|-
TGTGCCAGCAGCTTCGACAGGGTGAGCGAGCAGTACTTC
CASSFDRVSEQYF
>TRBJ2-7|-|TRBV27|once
TGTGCCAGCAGTTTTGACAGGACGAGCTCCTACGAGCAGTACTTC
CASSFDRTSSYEQYF
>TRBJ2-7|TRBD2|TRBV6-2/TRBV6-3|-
TGTGCCAGCAGTTACATCCGACTAGCTCCAGCCTACGAGCAGTACTTC
CASSYIRLAPAYEQYF
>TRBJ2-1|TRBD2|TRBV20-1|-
TGCAGTGCTAGTAGACTAGCGGGAGGGCCTTCCTACAATGAGCAGTTCTTC
CSASRLAGGPSYNEQFF
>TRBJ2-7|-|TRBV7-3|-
TGTGCCAGCAGCTCACCCTTTCAACCCCTACGGCAGTACTTC
CASSSPFQPLRQYF
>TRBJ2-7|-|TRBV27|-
TGTGCCAGCAGTTTATCGGTCGAGGGCTACGAGCAGTACTTC
CASSLSVEGYEQYF
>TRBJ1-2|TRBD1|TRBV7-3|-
TGTGCCAGCAGCCGGCCCCAGGGGGATGGCTACACCTTC
CASSRPQGDGYTF
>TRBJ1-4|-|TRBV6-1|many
TGTGCCAGCAGTGAAAAAGGGGACTCGTATGAAAAACTGTTTTTT
CASSEKGDSYEKLFF
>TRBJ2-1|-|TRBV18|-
TGTGCCAGCTCACCACGGAGCTCCTACAATGAGCAGTTCTTC
CASSPRSSYNEQFF
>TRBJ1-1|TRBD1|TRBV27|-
TGTGCCAGCTGGACAGGGGTGGGCACTGAAGCTTTCTTT
CASWTGVGTEAFF
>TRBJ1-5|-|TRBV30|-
TGTGCCTGGAGTTGGGGGGACCCTAGCAATCAGCCCCAGCATTTT
CAWSWGDPSNQPQHF
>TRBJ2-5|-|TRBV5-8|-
TGTGCCAGCAGCCCGGGGGAGACCCAGTACTTC
CASSPGETQYF
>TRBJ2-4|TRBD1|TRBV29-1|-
TGCAGCGTTAGGGACAGGGGGGCGGAAAACATTCAGTACTTC
CSVRDRGAENIQYF
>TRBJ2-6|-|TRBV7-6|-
TGTGCCAGCAGCCATTCCCAGGGTCCCGGGGCCAACGTCCTGACTTTC
CASSHSQGPGANVLTF
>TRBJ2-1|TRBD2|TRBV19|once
TGTGCCAGTAGCGGAGCGGGAGGGTCGGGATTAAACAATGAGCAGTTCTTC
CASSGAGGSGLNNEQFF
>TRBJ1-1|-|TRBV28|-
TGTGCCAGCAGTTTAATCGGCAGGGAACTGTTTAAGAACACTGAAGCTTTCTTT
CASSLIGRELFKNTEAFF
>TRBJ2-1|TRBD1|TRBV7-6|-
TGTGCCAGCAGCCAGGGACAGGGGGCGCGTTCCTACAATGAGCAGTTCTTC
CASSQGQGARSYNEQFF
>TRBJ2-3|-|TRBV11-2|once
TGTGCCAGCAGCTTACCGTCAGATACGCAGTATTTT
CASSLPSDTQYF
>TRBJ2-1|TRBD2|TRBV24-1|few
TGTGCCACCAGTGATTGGGGGGGGTCCTACAATGAGCAGTTCTTC
CATSDWGGSYNEQFF
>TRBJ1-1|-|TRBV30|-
TGTGCCTTGGAACACTTGTGGGTATTGGGACAGAACACTGAAGCTTTCTTT
CALEHLWVLGQNTEAFF
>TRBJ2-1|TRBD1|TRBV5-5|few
TGTGCCAGCGGACAGGAAGACTACAATGAGCAGTTCTTC
CASGQEDYNEQFF
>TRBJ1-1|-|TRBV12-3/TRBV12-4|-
TGTGCCAGCAGACGGGACATAAACACTGAAGCTTTCTTT
CASRRDINTEAFF
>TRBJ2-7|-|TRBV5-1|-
TGCGCCAGCAGCTCTGCGCTAGGGGCACCCCCCTACGAGCAGTACTTC
CASSSALGAPPYEQYF
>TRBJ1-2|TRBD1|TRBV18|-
TGTGCCAGCTCTCGGACAGGGGGCAACTATGGCTACACCTTC
CASSRTGGNYGYTF
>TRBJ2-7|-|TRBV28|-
TGTGCCAGCAGTTTAACAGACGAGCAGTACTTC
CASSLTDEQYF
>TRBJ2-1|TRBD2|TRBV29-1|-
TGCAGCGTCGCCAAACTAGCGGGATCCTACAATGAGCAGTTCTTC
CSVAKLAGSYNEQFF
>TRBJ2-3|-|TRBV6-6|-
TGTGCCAGCAGTTCCCAGGCAGATACGCAGTATTTT
CASSSQADTQYF
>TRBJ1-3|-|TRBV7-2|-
TGTGCCAGCAGCCCGAACGAGGCGGGAAACACCATATATTTT
CASSPNEAGNTIYF
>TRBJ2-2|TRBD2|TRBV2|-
TGTGCCAGCAGTGAATGGGGACTAGCGGACACCGGGGAGCTGTTTTTT
CASSEWGLADTGELFF
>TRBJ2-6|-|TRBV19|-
TGTGCCAGTCGGGACACCAGCTCTGGGGCCAACGTCCTGACTTTC
CASRDTSSGANVLTF